The clone carrying this T cell receptor beta chain has at least ten counts. Its antigen is not identified. This record belongs to a study of T-cell reconstitution after alpha-beta-depleted transplantation in children. Overall study results and limits: Counts and diversity of T cells one year after transplant came mostly from newly produced T cells. TCRbeta diversity was high at day 60 in some patients (a result of surviving recipient T cells and thymic progenitors). About two months after transplant, alpha-beta T cells reportedly came from several hundred expanded graft clones.

CDR1 is DFQATT, CDR2 SNEGSKA, per germline (reference sequence). This CDR3 region has 16 residues. Unmatched junction bases numbered 1, after V lost 0 bases and J lost 0 bases. A TCRbeta library incorporating unique molecular identifiers was prepared. TCRdb redid the calling of the PCR reads with MiXCR, one entry per CDR3 protein. There are 200,000 to 250,000 distinct CDR3 sequences in the sample; roughly 10% occur only once, and over 25% lies in the top ten. This TCR derives from a child less than two years old with acute myeloid leukemia, due to receive a stem cell transplant. The sequencing used PBMCs, collected before TCRalphabeta/CD19-depleted stem cell transplant. The chain uses TRBV20-1 and TRBJ2-1, with 11 bases lining up with TRBD1. CDR3 amino acids: CSARDGTGGSYNEQFF. In DNA form, the CDR3 reads TGCAGTGCTAGAGATGGGACAGGGGGCTCCTACAATGAGCAGTTCTTC.